This entry features one T cell receptor (beta chain) sequence. Ten or more counts support this clonotype. Its target antigen remains unknown. It has no much larger one-base neighbor in the sample; base qualities were not kept. A patient counted as having stable Graves' hyperthyroidism if no progression to ophthalmopathy occurred over 18 months of follow-up. Hyperthyroidism patients were newly diagnosed, with disease duration under 2 months, and aged 18 to 65 years. Any patient with an uncontrolled infection, another autoimmune disease, pregnancy or lactation was excluded. Diagnoses were established on the basis of clinical symptoms, serum thyroxine and TRAb, thyroid ultrasound, and orbital computed tomography. PBMCs were separated from 7.5 to 10 ml of fresh peripheral blood using Ficoll-Paque density gradient centrifugation. Total RNA was extracted with Trizol reagent, and quality was checked on an Agilent 2100 Bioanalyzer.

The data belong to a study of T cells in Graves' hyperthyroidism and ophthalmopathy (dated by TCRdb to between 2018 and 2021). Context from the whole study: Peripheral blood samples were taken at the time of initial diagnosis, prior to any treatment. Whether ophthalmopathy could be predicted prospectively was tested in an independent validation cohort made up of roughly 19 hyperthyroidism patients plus 17 patients who later progressed to ophthalmopathy. Once sampling was done, hyperthyroidism patients were given methimazole at a starting dose of 30 mg daily, whereas ophthalmopathy patients were given high-dose intravenous methylprednisolone. A discovery cohort of roughly 96 patients, about 43 with Graves' ophthalmopathy and about 60 with stable Graves' hyperthyroidism, was used to find distinguishing TCR V-J signatures. According to the paper, TCR Vbeta CDR3 sequencing was carried out on some 130 peripheral blood samples, which came from 40 to 45 ophthalmopathy, approximately 72 hyperthyroidism and roughly 17 progressor patients. Thyroid tissue and blood T-cell repertoires from about six Graves' hyperthyroidism patients were also compared in the study. The 90 to 100 discovery patients were randomly divided into training and test sets at a 7:3 ratio. The study at large found these results: During validation, the model predicted progression to ophthalmopathy a median of approximately 6.5 months ahead of onset, with approximately 70% sensitivity and 72% to 85% specificity. Most expanded thyroid clonotypes (frequency above 0.001) were also detected in blood, suggesting blood repertoires may reflect thyroid immune responses. Sample size was not statistically predetermined, and blinding of investigators to group allocation was not performed. A model built on a 13 V-J signature distinguished ophthalmopathy from stable hyperthyroidism, reaching about 89% sensitivity and about 81% specificity in cross-validation and 80%/75% in testing.

The TCR beta CDR3 regions were amplified from the RNA transcripts. The TCR CDR3 was subjected to a first round of RT-PCR using the HTBI primer set and the Qiagen OneStep RT-PCR kit. Libraries were constructed in a second round of multiplex PCR, after which size selection and purification were performed. The libraries were sequenced on an Illumina HiSeq2000 using paired-end 100 bp reads. Per the authors' processing: SOAPnuke was used to process the raw data, with reads discarded if the reads contained adapters or uncalled bases, had a mean Phred below 15, or lacked an exact constant-primer or identifier match. COPE v1.2.5 was used to merge the high-quality paired reads, and each unique nucleotide sequence was defined as a clonotype. MiTCR v1.1 was used to align the clonotypes against IMGT TRBV, TRBD and TRBJ reference segments. The analysis was restricted to V-J combinations with a frequency above 0.0001, which together covered just over 98% of the repertoires. The TCS score was defined as the ratio of F50 (clonal expansion) to E x V (chaos), calculated using BLOSUM62-based TCRdist between CDR3 peptides within each V-J. Welch's t-statistics and random forest reduced fewer than 600 V-J features to 10 to 15, which were used in a naive Bayes classifier (R e1071). The public reads were reanalyzed by TCRdb: fastp trimming at Q25, MiXCR alignment, in-frame beta chains only. Each CDR3 protein gets just one entry, which takes the most common genes and DNA from the rows behind it. These V and J calls originate from TCRdb's pipeline instead of the authors' own analysis. For this sample the table gives over 650,000 distinct CDR3 sequences, of which over 15% were detected only once. Around 7.7% of the sample goes to the ten largest clones.

Based on the germline V gene, the CDR1 and CDR2 sequences are MNHNS and SASEGT. The CDR3 measures 14 amino acids from cysteine to phenylalanine. The kept DNA is CDR3 alone, 42 bases in frame from the first base. V lost 8 bases and J lost 6 bases; the stretch between them is 16 bases long. The chain uses TRBV6-1 and TRBJ2-2, with TRBD1 tentatively as D gene (5 bases match). The sample comprised blood. This receptor was obtained from a man aged 18 to 35 with Graves' hyperthyroidism. The base sequence is TGTGCCAGCGGGCTTAAGGGGCTACCCGGGGAGCTGTTTTTT. It specifies CASGLKGLPGELFF.